This passage covers 5 T cell receptor beta chains from one sample sequenced in a study of T cells in Graves' hyperthyroidism and ophthalmopathy. Amplification of TCR beta CDR3 regions used RNA as the template. During a first-round RT-PCR of the TCR CDR3, the HTBI primer set was used. TCRdb re-analysed the multiplex PCR reads in MiXCR, keeping a single row per CDR3 protein. The table shows about 560,000 distinct CDR3 sequences, with about a sixth occurring only once. Input material: blood. Receptors originate from a woman aged 18-29 years with Graves' hyperthyroidism.

This clonotype was seen ten or more times. J is TRBJ1-5 and V is TRBV18; D is unclear. Germline V gene sequence: CDR1 KGHSH, CDR2 LQKENI. The V end was cut by 2 bases, the J end by 3 bases, with 8 bases between. The CDR3 extends over 14 amino acids. The CDR3 sequence: CASSPAALNQPQHF. CDR3 nucleotides: TGTGCCAGCTCACCAGCGGCCCTCAATCAGCCCCAGCATTTT.

This clonotype was detected ten times or more. The chain joins TRBV24-1 to TRBJ2-1; 7 bases are shared with TRBD2. The CDR3 contains 14 residues. The J segment lost 6 bases and the V segment lost 6 bases, leaving 7 bases of the junction unmatched. CDR1 is KGHDR and CDR2 is SFDVKD in the germline V gene. This chain's CDR3 is CATSSWTRINEQFF. The CDR3 DNA is TGTGCCACCAGTTCTTGGACTAGAATCAATGAGCAGTTCTTC.

The V gene is TRBV19, the J gene TRBJ2-2; D tentatively fits TRBD1 or TRBD2 (5 bases each). Trimming removed 7 bases from V and 3 bases from J, with 18 bases in between. The germline V gene has CDR1 LNHDA and CDR2 SQIVND (reference sequence). The CDR3 loop spans 16 amino acids. The CDR3 nucleotides are TGTGCCAGTAAGCTTAACCGAGGGGTGGACACCGGGGAGCTGTTTTTT. Its translation: CASKLNRGVDTGELFF.

Concerning this clonotype: A much larger clone differs by one base, so this may be a read error. The chain joins TRBV28 to TRBJ1-1, with D unclear. Trimming took off 4 bases at V and 0 bases at J, with 15 bases between the two ends. Per the germline V gene, CDR1 is MDHEN and CDR2 is SYDVKM. This CDR3 contains 16 residues. The DNA for the CDR3 is TGTGCCAGCAGTTCCAGCCCGTGGGCCCTGAACACTGAAGCTTTCTTT. Protein sequence: CASSSSPWALNTEAFF. The whole variable domain, remainder taken from reference TRBV28 and TRBJ1-1, is DVKVTQSSRYLVKRTGEKVFLECVQDMDHENMFWYRQDPGLGLRLIYFSYDVKMKEKGDIPEGYSVSREKKERFSLILESASTNQTSMYLCASSSSPWALNTEAFFGQGTRLTVV.

This clonotype was counted between two and nine times. J is TRBJ1-1 and V is TRBV7-8; D is uncertain. From germline, CDR1 is SGHVS and CDR2 FQNEAQ. There are 14 residues in the CDR3. Trimming took 2 bases from V and 5 from J, leaving 12 bases between them. This chain's CDR3 is CASSLWDGGTEAFF. CDR3 nucleotide sequence: TGTGCCAGCAGCTTATGGGATGGTGGAACTGAAGCTTTCTTT.